The present entry profiles one T cell receptor (beta chain) with its context. The antigen this receptor binds is unknown. Per-base quality was not reported, and no clone a single base away is much larger than it. The data were taken from a study of T cells in Graves' hyperthyroidism and ophthalmopathy (dated by TCRdb to the late 2010s). Study-wide context: Peripheral blood samples were taken at the time of initial diagnosis, prior to any treatment. A discovery cohort of roughly 100 patients, approximately 45 with Graves' ophthalmopathy and approximately 60 with stable Graves' hyperthyroidism, was used to find distinguishing TCR V-J signatures. Prospective prediction of ophthalmopathy was tested in an independent validation cohort of about 19 hyperthyroidism patients and 15 to 17 patients who later progressed to ophthalmopathy. The 90 to 100 discovery patients were randomly split 7:3 into training and test sets. Thyroid tissue and blood T-cell repertoires from six Graves' hyperthyroidism patients were also compared in the study. Following sampling, methimazole starting at 30 mg daily was given to hyperthyroidism patients, and high-dose intravenous methylprednisolone was given to ophthalmopathy patients. The paper reports TCR Vbeta CDR3 sequencing of 135 peripheral blood samples: under 45 ophthalmopathy, roughly 80 hyperthyroidism and roughly 17 progressor patients. Broad study findings and their caveats: A model built on a 13 V-J signature distinguished ophthalmopathy from stable hyperthyroidism, reaching about 88% sensitivity and around 81% specificity in cross-validation and 80%/75% in testing. Most expanded thyroid clonotypes (frequency above 0.001) were also found in blood, which suggests that blood repertoires may mirror thyroid immune responses. In validation, the model predicted progression to ophthalmopathy with 60% to 71% sensitivity and 72% to 85% specificity, a median of 6.5 months before onset. Sample size was not statistically predetermined, and investigators were not blinded to group allocation.

The TCR beta CDR3 regions were amplified from RNA transcripts. For the first round of RT-PCR on the TCR CDR3, the HTBI primer set was used together with the Qiagen OneStep RT-PCR kit. Libraries were constructed in a second round of multiplex PCR, after which size selection and purification were performed. Libraries were sequenced paired-end with 100 bp reads on an Illumina HiSeq2000. The authors processed their data as follows. SOAPnuke was used to process the raw data, removing reads that contained adapters or uncalled bases, had a mean Phred below 15, or lacked an exact match to the constant primer or identifier. COPE v1.2.5 was used to merge the high-quality paired reads, and each unique nucleotide sequence was defined as a clonotype. MiTCR v1.1 was used to align the clonotypes against IMGT TRBV, TRBD and TRBJ reference segments. The analysis was restricted to V-J combinations with a frequency above 0.0001, which together covered 99% to 99.2% of the repertoires. A TCS score was defined as the ratio of F50 (clonal expansion) to E x V (chaos), with BLOSUM62-based TCRdist applied between CDR3 peptides within each V-J. Welch's t-statistics and random forest reduced roughly 530 V-J features to 10 to 15, which were used in a naive Bayes classifier (R e1071). The raw public reads went through TCRdb reprocessing: fastp at Q25, MiXCR clone calling, in-frame beta chains kept. Every CDR3 protein is listed once, alongside the most common genes and DNA of its rows. The V and J calls and clone size are TCRdb's, not the authors'. This sample is represented by 220,000 or so distinct CDR3 sequences; around 15% of them were singletons. The ten largest clones add up to around 28% of the sample.

Ophthalmopathy patients had moderately to severely active disease, with a Clinical Activity Score of 3 or more, a NOSPECS grade of 4 or more, and a disease duration of less than 3 months. The study excluded patients with uncontrolled infections, other autoimmune diseases, pregnancy or lactation. Diagnoses were based on clinical symptoms, serum thyroxine and TRAb, thyroid ultrasound and orbital computed tomography. PBMCs were isolated from more than 8 ml of fresh peripheral blood by Ficoll-Paque density gradient centrifugation. Trizol reagent was used to extract total RNA, and RNA quality was then checked on an Agilent 2100 Bioanalyzer. Sequences SEHNR (CDR1) and FQNEAQ (CDR2) are obtained from the germline V gene (reference sequence). Compared with germline, V lacks 5 bases and J lacks 9 bases; bases without a gene match: 6. The CDR3 goes from the cysteine to the phenylalanine over 13 residues. The only DNA kept is the CDR3, 39 bases in frame from the first base.

This sequence was found in a woman younger than 35 with Graves' ophthalmopathy. The V gene is TRBV7-9 and the J gene is TRBJ2-1; 8 bases in the junction line up with TRBD1. The source material was blood. The nucleotide sequence reads as follows: TGTGCCAGCAGCCCACCAGGGGGCCGTGAGCAGTTCTTC. Translated, it gives CASSPPGGREQFF. The full variable domain, completed from the reference TRBV7-9 and TRBJ2-1 proteins outside the CDR3, reads DTGVSQNPRHKITKRGQNVTFRCDPISEHNRLYWYRQTLGQGPEFLTYFQNEAQLEKSRLLSDRFSAERPKGSFSTLEIQRTEQGDSAMYLCASSPPGGREQFFGPGTRLTVL.